This T cell receptor (beta chain) was sequenced in a study of CD8+CD57+ T cells in acquired aplastic anemia. TCR beta VDJ and CDR3 profiles were obtained from a genomic DNA template. TCRdb analysed the reads with MiXCR anew, one entry per CDR3 protein. The sample has just over 400,000 distinct CDR3 sequences, 55% to 75% seen once. General study results and limits: About 29 CD8+ CDR3 sequences occurred in both the patients and the controls.

This clonotype was recorded many times. Its antigen is as yet unknown. Germline values: CDR1 ENHRY, CDR2 SYGVKD. V was trimmed by 0 bases and J by 4 bases, leaving 9 bases between them. The CDR3 runs to 14 residues. Sequencing input: sorted CD4+, CD8+, or CD8+CD57+ T cells (not recorded which) from PBMCs. The chain has TRBV10-3 and TRBJ1-2, with D hard to call. This receptor was identified in a human donor in good health, serving as a control. CDR3: CAISESSGVYGYTF. The CDR3 coding sequence is TGTGCCATCAGTGAGTCGAGCGGTGTCTATGGCTACACCTTC.